The 2 T cell receptor beta chains given below trace back to one sample, sequenced in a study of shared clonotypes between healthy human individuals (dated by TCRdb to about 2020). Libraries were built with the immunoSEQ multiplex PCR assay. The immuneACCESS repertoire file appears here via TCRdb, limited to in-frame rearrangements. These files lack a portion of the clones; in checked studies, under half of the deficit traces to unresolved V genes, and the cause of the others is not known. This sample lists hundreds of thousands of clones; around 78% were detected once. Roughly 1.9% of the sample is held by the ten biggest clonotypes. Source material: memory CD4+ T cells sorted from blood. The label giving this sample's cell subset or site can be read as: CD45RA-negative fraction. Receptors were obtained from a woman in her 30s in good health.

V and J are TRBV4-1 and TRBJ1-2; D remains unclear. The V and J ends lost 2 bases and 4 bases respectively, with 17 bases between them. This CDR3 has 16 amino acids. Per germline, CDR1 MGHRA and CDR2 YSYEKL. For the CDR3, the DNA is TGCGCCAGCAGCCAATCGCCCGACGGGGTTGTCTATGGCTACACCTTC. Amino acids: CASSQSPDGVVYGYTF.

CDR3 region: CATSRDRAAYNEQFF. For the CDR3, the DNA is TGTGCCACCAGCAGAGATCGGGCTGCGTACAATGAGCAGTTCTTC. The chain combines TRBV15 with TRBJ2-1; D gene unclear. The CDR3 consists of 15 residues. Deletions cut 0 bases from V and 4 bases from J, with 10 bases between. The germline gives CDR1 LNHNV, CDR2 YYDKDF (reference sequence).